This TCR beta chain was documented in a study of T cell changes during pregnancy in multiple sclerosis. The protocol was immunoSEQ multiplex PCR, while the TCRdb copy is restricted to in-frame clones and leaves out a portion. This sample carries around 36,000 clones, approximately 94% of them seen once, and the ten largest clones take over 0.95%. The CDR3 is 17 amino acids. J was trimmed by 7 bases and V by 0 bases; bases with no gene match: 11. CDR1 and CDR2 from the germline V gene are MGHRA and YSYEKL. The rearrangement uses TRBV4-1 and TRBJ1-2, with 10 bases aligning to TRBD1. The source material was peripheral blood, sampled before pregnancy. The receptor was isolated from a female donor with multiple sclerosis, enrolled in a pregnancy study. CDR3 region: CASSQDRGQGNVSGYTF. In DNA, the CDR3 is TGCGCCAGCAGCCAAGATAGGGGACAGGGGAATGTGAGTGGCTACACCTTC.